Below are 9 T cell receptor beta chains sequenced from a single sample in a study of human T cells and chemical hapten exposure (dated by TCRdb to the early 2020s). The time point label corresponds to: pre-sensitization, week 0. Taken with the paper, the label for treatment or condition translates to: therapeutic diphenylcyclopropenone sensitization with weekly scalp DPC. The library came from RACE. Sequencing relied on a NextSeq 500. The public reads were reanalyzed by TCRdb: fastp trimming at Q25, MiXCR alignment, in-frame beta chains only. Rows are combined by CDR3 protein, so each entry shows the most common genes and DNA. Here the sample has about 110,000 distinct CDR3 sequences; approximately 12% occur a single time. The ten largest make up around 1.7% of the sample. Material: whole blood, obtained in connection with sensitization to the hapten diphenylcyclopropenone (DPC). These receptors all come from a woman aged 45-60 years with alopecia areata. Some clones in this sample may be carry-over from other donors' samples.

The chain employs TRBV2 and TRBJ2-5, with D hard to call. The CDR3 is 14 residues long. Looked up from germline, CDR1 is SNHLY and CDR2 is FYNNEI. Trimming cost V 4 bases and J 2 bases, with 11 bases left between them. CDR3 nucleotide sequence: TGTGCCAGCAGTGGTGTTAGCTCACAAGAGACCCAGTACTTC. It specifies CASSGVSSQETQYF.

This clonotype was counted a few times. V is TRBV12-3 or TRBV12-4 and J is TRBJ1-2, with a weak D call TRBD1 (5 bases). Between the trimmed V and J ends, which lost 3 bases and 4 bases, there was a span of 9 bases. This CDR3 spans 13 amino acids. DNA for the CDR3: TGTGCCAGCAGTTTCGGGACGGTCTATGGCTACACCTTC. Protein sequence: CASSFGTVYGYTF.

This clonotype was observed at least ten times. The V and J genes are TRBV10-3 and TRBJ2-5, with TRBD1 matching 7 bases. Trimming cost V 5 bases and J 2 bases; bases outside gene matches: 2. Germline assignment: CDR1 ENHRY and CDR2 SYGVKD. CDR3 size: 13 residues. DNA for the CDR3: TGTGCCATCAGTTACAGGGGACAAGAGACCCAGTACTTC. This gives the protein CAISYRGQETQYF.

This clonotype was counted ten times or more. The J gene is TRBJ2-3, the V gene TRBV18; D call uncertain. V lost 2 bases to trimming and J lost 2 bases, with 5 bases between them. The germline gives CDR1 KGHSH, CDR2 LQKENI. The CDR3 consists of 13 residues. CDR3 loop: CASSPRITDTQYF. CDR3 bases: TGTGCCAGCTCACCAAGGATCACAGATACGCAGTATTTT.

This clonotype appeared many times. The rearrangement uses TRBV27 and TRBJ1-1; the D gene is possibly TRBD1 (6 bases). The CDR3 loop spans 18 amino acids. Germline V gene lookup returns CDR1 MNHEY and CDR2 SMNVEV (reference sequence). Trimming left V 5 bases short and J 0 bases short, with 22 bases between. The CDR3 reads CASSRRGSPTGMNTEAFF. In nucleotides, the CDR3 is TGTGCCAGCAGTCGGAGGGGCTCCCCGACAGGTATGAACACTGAAGCTTTCTTT.

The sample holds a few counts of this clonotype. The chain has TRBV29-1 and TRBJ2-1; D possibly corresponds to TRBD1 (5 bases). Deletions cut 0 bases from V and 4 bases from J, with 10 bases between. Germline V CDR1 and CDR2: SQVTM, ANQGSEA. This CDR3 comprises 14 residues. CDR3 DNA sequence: TGCAGCGTTGAAGACGACAGTTTATACAATGAGCAGTTCTTC. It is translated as CSVEDDSLYNEQFF.

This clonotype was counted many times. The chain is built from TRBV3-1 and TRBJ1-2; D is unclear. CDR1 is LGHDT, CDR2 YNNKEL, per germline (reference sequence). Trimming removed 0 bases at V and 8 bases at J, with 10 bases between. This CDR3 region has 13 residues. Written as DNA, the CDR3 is TGTGCCAGCAGCCAAGATGGACGGAGCGGCTACACCTTC. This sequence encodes CASSQDGRSGYTF.

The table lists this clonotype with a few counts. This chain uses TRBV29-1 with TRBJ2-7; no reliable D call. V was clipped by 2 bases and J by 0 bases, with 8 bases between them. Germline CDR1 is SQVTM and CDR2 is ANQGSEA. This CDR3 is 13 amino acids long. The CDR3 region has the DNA TGCAGCGTTGAAAGTACAGCCTCCTACGAGCAGTACTTC. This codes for CSVESTASYEQYF.

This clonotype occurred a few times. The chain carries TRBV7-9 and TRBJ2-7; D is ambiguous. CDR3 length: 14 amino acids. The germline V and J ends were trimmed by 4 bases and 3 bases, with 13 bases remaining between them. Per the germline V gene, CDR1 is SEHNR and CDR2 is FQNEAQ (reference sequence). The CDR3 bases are TGTGCCAGCAGCTCCACGAGGCAGTTCTACGAGCAGTACTTC. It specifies CASSSTRQFYEQYF.